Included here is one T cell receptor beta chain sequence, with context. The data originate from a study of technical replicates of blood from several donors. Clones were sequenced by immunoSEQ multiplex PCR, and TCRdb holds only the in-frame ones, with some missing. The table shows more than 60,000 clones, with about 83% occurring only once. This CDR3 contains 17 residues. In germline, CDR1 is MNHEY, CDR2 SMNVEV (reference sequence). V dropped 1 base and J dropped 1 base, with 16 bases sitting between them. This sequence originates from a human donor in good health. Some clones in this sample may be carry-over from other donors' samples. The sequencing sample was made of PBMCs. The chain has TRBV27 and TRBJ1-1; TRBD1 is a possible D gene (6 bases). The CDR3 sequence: CASSLFGQGFRNTEAFF. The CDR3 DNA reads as TGTGCCAGCAGTTTATTCGGTCAGGGGTTCAGGAACACTGAAGCTTTCTTT.